A single sample gave rise to the 14 T cell receptor beta chains below, sequenced in a study of technical replicates of blood from a handful of donors. The table came from immunoSEQ multiplex PCR; TCRdb's copy has only in-frame clones and leaves some out. The data show some 57,000 clones, about 90% seen once. Sequencing was done on a sample of PBMCs. These TCRs come from a human donor in good health. Some clones in this sample may be carry-over from other donors' samples.

The chain couples TRBV5-1 to TRBJ1-1, with D uncertain. V shed 0 bases and J shed 4 bases, with 16 bases lying between them. Germline V CDR1 and CDR2: SGHRS, YFSETQ. This CDR3 has 16 residues. The CDR3: CASSLEVEVLGTEAFF. The CDR3 bases are TGCGCCAGCAGCTTGGAGGTTGAGGTCTTAGGCACTGAAGCTTTCTTT.

The chain recombines TRBV10-2 with TRBJ2-5; TRBD2 agrees at 10 bases. J gave up 3 bases and V 0 bases, and 4 bases lay outside the gene matches. Per the germline V gene, CDR1 is WSHSY and CDR2 is SAAADI. The CDR3 is made up of 16 amino acids. The CDR3 DNA reads TGCGCCAGCAGTGAGTCTCCTAGCGGGGGCAAAGAGACCCAGTACTTC. Translation: CASSESPSGGKETQYF.

The V call is TRBV9, the J call TRBJ2-1; TRBD1 agrees at 10 bases. Trimming removed 2 bases from V and 5 bases from J; junction bases left unmatched: 7. The CDR3 covers 16 residues. The germline CDR1 and CDR2 sequences are SGDLS and YYNGEE. The CDR3: CASSVEGQGGNNEQFF. In DNA form, the CDR3 reads TGTGCCAGCAGCGTCGAAGGACAGGGGGGTAACAATGAGCAGTTCTTC.

In this sample, this clone turned up a few times. CDR3 protein: CASSQHPGGGNYNEQFF. In DNA, the CDR3 is TGCGCCAGCAGCCAACACCCCGGCGGGGGGAATTACAATGAGCAGTTCTTC. This rearrangement joins TRBV5-1 to TRBJ2-1; 8 bases map to TRBD2. The CDR3 has 17 residues. Germline values: CDR1 SGHRS, CDR2 YFSETQ. Trimming at V came to 4 bases and at J to 4 bases, leaving 13 bases not matched to a gene.

V is TRBV4-2 and J is TRBJ1-4; 8 bases agree with TRBD1. The CDR3 is 15 residues long. CDR1 LGHNA and CDR2 YNFKEQ come from the germline V gene. Unmatched junction bases numbered 3, after V lost 0 bases and J lost 6 bases. CDR3 in DNA: TGTGCCAGCAGCCAAGATCCGACAGGGGATGAAAAACTGTTTTTT. It is translated as CASSQDPTGDEKLFF.

This chain connects TRBV19 to TRBJ2-1; 10 bases fit TRBD2. This CDR3 spans 14 amino acids. V dropped 2 bases and J dropped 9; count of bases not matched to a gene: 4. Germline assignment: CDR1 LNHDA and CDR2 SQIVND (reference sequence). The CDR3 loop reads CASSIPSGRSEQFF. The CDR3, as DNA: TGTGCCAGTAGTATACCTAGCGGGAGAAGTGAGCAGTTCTTC.

The chain uses TRBV7-2 and TRBJ2-7, with D tentatively TRBD1 (5 bases). CDR1 and CDR2 from the germline V gene are SGHTA and FQGNSA. The CDR3 consists of 14 residues. V lost 7 bases and J 2 bases, leaving 15 bases between the germline ends. The CDR3 DNA reads TGTGCCAGCACCCAGGGAATTCAGGCCTACGAGCAGTACTTC. Protein: CASTQGIQAYEQYF.

The gene calls are TRBV7-2 and TRBJ1-2; D remains ambiguous. From germline, CDR1 is SGHTA and CDR2 FQGNSA. The CDR3 totals 12 residues. The V end lost 5 bases, the J end lost 8 bases, and 12 bases lay between the germline ends. CDR3 region: CASSQNAGGYTF. The CDR3 DNA is TGTGCCAGCAGCCAAAACGCGGGAGGCTACACCTTC.

The chain uses TRBV21-1 and TRBJ1-6; TRBD1 is taken as the D call from the table, unchecked against the DNA. TRBV21-1 constitutes a pseudogene. This CDR3 is 15 amino acids long. The CDR3 DNA reads as TGTGCCAGCAGCAAGAAGACAGAAAATAATTCACCCCTCCACTTT. Protein: CASSKKTENNSPLHF.

The chain is built from TRBV10-3 and TRBJ2-1; D gene ambiguous. The CDR3 consists of 13 residues. The V end lost 0 bases, the J end lost 12 bases, and 12 bases lay between the germline ends. Germline CDR1 is ENHRY and CDR2 is SYGVKD. The CDR3 nucleotides read TGTGCCATCAGTGAGTCAATGGGCCTACCGCAGTTCTTC. As protein: CAISESMGLPQFF.

Only one count was recorded for this clone. The rearrangement uses TRBV27 and TRBJ2-7; 9 positions match TRBD1. Germline CDR1 and CDR2: MNHEY and SMNVEV (reference sequence). The CDR3 runs to 14 residues. J was trimmed by 5 bases and V by 5 bases; bases with no gene match: 7. DNA of the CDR3: TGTGCCAGCAGTCGACAGGGGGGAACTCACGAGCAGTACTTC. Its translation is CASSRQGGTHEQYF.

The V and J genes are TRBV7-2 and TRBJ1-1; D unresolved. Germline lookup yields CDR1 SGHTA and CDR2 FQGNSA. V lost 6 bases and J lost 5, with 16 bases in between. This CDR3 comprises 14 residues. CDR3 sequence (DNA): TGTGCCAGCAGTTTTGCGAACGGAGGAACTGAAGCTTTCTTT. It is translated as CASSFANGGTEAFF.

The CDR3 DNA reads as TGTGCCAGTAGGCGCGGAACTGAAGCTTTCTTT. Translated: CASRRGTEAFF. The V call is TRBV19, the J call TRBJ1-1; D is undetermined. Germline values: CDR1 LNHDA, CDR2 SQIVND (reference sequence). Trimming cost V 6 bases and J 5 bases, with 7 bases left between them. The CDR3 covers 11 residues.

This clone occurred once. The chain couples TRBV6-1 to TRBJ2-7, with D possibly being TRBD1 (6 bases). CDR3 length: 14 amino acids. Germline CDR1 reads MNHNS; CDR2 reads SASEGT. Deletions cut 8 bases from V and 1 base from J, with 15 bases between. CDR3 coding DNA: TGTGCCAGCGGGAGACAGGACCTGTCCTACGAGCAGTACTTC. Its translation is CASGRQDLSYEQYF.